The 2 T cell receptor beta chains listed next were all sequenced from one sample in a study of OX40 agonist ivuxolimab in advanced cancers. Clones were read by immunoSEQ multiplex PCR, and TCRdb kept only the in-frame ones, dropping some. Found here are about 53,000 clones, approximately 92% of them singletons; the top ten hold around 9.9%. Sequencing was performed on CD4+ or CD8+ T cells sorted from blood, taken in a trial of the OX40 agonist ivuxolimab. The receptors were sampled from an adult with an advanced solid tumor such as melanoma, head and neck, liver or kidney cancer.

The chain combines TRBV2 with TRBJ2-5; D gene uncertain. The CDR3 totals 11 residues. V lost 4 bases and J lost 5, with 5 bases in between. Germline V gene data show CDR1 as SNHLY and CDR2 as FYNNEI. CDR3 DNA sequence: TGTGCCAGCAGTGTTACGGAGACCCAGTACTTC. Encoded protein: CASSVTETQYF.

This chain connects TRBV5-4 to TRBJ2-5; D may be TRBD1 (5 bases). Germline V lookup: CDR1 SGHNT, CDR2 YYREEE (reference sequence). V lost 0 bases to trimming and J lost 4 bases, with 13 bases between them. The CDR3 is 15 residues long. The CDR3 DNA is TGTGCCAGCAGCTTGGGGGCGTGGGGCCCAGAGACCCAGTACTTC. Translating gives CASSLGAWGPETQYF.